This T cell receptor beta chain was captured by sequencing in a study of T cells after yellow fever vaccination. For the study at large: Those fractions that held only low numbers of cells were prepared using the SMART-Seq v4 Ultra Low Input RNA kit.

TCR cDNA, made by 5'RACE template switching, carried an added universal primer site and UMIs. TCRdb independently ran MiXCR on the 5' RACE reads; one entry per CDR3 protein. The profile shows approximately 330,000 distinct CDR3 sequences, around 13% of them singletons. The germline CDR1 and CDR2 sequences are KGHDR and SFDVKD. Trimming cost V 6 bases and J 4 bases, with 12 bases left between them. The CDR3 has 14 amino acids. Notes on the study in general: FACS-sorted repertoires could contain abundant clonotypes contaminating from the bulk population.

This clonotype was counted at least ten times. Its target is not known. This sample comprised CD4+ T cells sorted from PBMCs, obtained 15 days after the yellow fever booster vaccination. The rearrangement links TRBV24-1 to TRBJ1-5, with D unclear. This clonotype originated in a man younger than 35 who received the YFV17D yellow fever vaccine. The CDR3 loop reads CATSHRLGNQPQHF. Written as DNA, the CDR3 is TGTGCCACCAGTCATCGCCTGGGTAATCAGCCCCAGCATTTT.